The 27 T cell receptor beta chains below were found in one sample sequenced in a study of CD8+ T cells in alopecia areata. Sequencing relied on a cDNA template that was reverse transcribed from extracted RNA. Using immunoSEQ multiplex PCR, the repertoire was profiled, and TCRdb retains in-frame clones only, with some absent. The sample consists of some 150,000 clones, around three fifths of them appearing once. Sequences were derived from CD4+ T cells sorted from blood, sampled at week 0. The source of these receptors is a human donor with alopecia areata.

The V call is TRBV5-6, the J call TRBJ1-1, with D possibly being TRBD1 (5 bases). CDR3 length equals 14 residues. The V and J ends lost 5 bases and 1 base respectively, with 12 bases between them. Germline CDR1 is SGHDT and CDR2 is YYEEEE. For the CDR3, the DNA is TGTGCCAGCAGGTCTCGTGACAGGAACACTGAAGCTTTCTTT. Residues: CASRSRDRNTEAFF.

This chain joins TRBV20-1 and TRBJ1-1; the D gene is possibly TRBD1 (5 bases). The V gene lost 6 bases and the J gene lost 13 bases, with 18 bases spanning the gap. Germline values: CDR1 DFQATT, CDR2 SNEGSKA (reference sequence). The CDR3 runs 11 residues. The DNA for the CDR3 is TGCAGTGCCCCGGGACGGTTGAAGTTTTTCTTT. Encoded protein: CSAPGRLKFFF.

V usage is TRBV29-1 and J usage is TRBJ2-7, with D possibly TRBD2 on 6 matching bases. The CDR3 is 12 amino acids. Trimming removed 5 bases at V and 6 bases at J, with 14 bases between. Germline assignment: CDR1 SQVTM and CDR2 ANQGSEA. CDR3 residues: CSVPRGTGEQYF. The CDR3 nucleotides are TGCAGCGTTCCCCGGGGGACGGGCGAGCAGTACTTC.

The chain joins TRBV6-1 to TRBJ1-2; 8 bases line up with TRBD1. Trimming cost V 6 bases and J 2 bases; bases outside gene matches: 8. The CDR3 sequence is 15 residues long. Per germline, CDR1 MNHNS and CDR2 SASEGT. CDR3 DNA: TGTGCCAGCAGCGCATCCCGGACAGGGAACTATGGCTACACCTTC. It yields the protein CASSASRTGNYGYTF.

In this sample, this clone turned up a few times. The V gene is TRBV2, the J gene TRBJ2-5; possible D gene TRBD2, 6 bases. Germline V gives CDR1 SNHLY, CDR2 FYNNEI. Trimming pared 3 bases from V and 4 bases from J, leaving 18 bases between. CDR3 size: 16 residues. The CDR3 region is CASSEGSARRGETQYF. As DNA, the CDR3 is TGTGCCAGCAGTGAGGGTAGCGCAAGGAGGGGAGAGACCCAGTACTTC.

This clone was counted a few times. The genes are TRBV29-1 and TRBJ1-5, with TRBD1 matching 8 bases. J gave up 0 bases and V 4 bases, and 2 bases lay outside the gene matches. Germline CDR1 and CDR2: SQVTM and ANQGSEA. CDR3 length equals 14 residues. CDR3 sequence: CSVAGQASNQPQHF. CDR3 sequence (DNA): TGCAGCGTTGCGGGACAGGCTAGCAATCAGCCCCAGCATTTT.

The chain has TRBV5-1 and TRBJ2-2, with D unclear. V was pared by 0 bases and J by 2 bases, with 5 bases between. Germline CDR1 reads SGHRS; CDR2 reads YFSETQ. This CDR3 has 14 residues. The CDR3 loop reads CASSLGLNTGELFF. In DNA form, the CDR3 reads TGCGCCAGCAGCTTGGGACTTAACACCGGGGAGCTGTTTTTT.

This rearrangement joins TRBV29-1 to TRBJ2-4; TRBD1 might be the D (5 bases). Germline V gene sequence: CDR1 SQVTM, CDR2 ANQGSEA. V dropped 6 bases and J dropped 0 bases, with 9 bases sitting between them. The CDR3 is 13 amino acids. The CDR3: CSVETVAKNIQYF. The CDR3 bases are TGCAGCGTGGAGACAGTAGCCAAAAACATTCAGTACTTC.

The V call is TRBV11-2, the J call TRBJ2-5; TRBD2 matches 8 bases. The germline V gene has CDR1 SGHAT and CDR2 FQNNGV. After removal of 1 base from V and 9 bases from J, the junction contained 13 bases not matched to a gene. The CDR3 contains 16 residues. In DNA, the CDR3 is TGTGCCAGCAGCTTAGGCGGGCCCGGGACTAGTACCGCCCAGTACTTC. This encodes CASSLGGPGTSTAQYF. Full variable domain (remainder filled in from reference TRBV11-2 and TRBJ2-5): EAGVAQSPRYKIIEKRQSVAFWCNPISGHATLYWYQQILGQGPKLLIQFQNNGVVDDSQLPKDRFSAERLKGVDSTLKIQPAKLEDSAVYLCASSLGGPGTSTAQYFGPGTRLLVL.

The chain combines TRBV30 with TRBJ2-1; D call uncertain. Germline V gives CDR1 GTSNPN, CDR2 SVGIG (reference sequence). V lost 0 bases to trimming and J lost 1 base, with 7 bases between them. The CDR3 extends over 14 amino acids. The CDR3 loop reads CAWSVLGSYNEQFF. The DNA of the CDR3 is TGTGCCTGGAGTGTGCTAGGTTCCTACAATGAGCAGTTCTTC.

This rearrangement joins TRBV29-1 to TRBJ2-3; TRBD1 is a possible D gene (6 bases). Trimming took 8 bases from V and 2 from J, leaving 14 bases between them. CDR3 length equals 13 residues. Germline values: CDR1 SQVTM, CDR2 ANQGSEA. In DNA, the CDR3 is TGCAGCTTCGGGGCAGGGGCCACAGATACGCAGTATTTT. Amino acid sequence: CSFGAGATDTQYF.

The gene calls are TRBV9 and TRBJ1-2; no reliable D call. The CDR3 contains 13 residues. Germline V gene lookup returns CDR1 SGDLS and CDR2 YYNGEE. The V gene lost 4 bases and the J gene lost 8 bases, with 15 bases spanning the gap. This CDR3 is CASSRGDANGYTF. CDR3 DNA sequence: TGTGCCAGCAGCCGGGGAGATGCTAACGGCTACACCTTC.

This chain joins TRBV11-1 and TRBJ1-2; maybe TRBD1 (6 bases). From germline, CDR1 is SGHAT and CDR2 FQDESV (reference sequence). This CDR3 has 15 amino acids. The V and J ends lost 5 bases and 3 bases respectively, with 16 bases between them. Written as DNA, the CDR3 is TGTGCCAGCAGCGAAAGGGGGACGATCGACTATGGCTACACCTTC. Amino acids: CASSERGTIDYGYTF.

This CDR3 reads CASSGPRSSGANVLTF. CDR3 DNA: TGTGCCAGCAGCGGCCCAAGGAGCTCTGGGGCCAACGTCCTGACTTTC. V and J are TRBV9 and TRBJ2-6; unclear D gene. V shed 3 bases and J shed 0 bases, with 10 bases lying between them. CDR1 and CDR2 from the germline V gene are SGDLS and YYNGEE. The CDR3 loop spans 16 amino acids.

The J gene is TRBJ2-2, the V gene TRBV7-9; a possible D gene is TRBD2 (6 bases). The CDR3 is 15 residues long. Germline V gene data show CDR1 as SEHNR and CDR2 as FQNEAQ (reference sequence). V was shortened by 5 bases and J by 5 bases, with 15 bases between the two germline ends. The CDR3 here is CASSAREGNTGELFF. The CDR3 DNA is TGTGCCAGCAGCGCGCGGGAAGGAAATACCGGGGAGCTGTTTTTT.

This chain's CDR3 is CAWSAPRWGVQHNQPQHF. The CDR3, as DNA: TGTGCCTGGAGTGCCCCAAGATGGGGGGTCCAACACAATCAGCCCCAGCATTTT. The gene calls are TRBV30 and TRBJ1-5, with D possibly matching TRBD1 (5 bases). This CDR3 comprises 18 residues. CDR1 is GTSNPN and CDR2 is SVGIG in the germline V gene (reference sequence). V lost 1 base and J lost 3, with 22 bases in between.

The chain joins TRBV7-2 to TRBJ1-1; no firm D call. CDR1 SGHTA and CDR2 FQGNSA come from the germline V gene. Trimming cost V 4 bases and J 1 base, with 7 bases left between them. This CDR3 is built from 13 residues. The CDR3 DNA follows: TGTGCCAGCAGCTACACAGCGAACACTGAAGCTTTCTTT. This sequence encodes CASSYTANTEAFF.

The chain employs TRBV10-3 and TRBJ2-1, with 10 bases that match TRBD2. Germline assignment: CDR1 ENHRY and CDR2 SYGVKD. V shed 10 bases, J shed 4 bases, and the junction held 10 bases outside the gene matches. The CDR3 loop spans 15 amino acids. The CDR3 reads CATTGTSGEYNEQFF. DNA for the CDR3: TGTGCCACGACGGGTACTAGCGGGGAGTACAATGAGCAGTTCTTC.

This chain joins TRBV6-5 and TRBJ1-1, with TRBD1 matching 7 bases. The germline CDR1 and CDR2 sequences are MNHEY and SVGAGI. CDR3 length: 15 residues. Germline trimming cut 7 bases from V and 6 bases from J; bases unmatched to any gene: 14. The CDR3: CASTAGGGGRAEAFF. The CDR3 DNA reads TGTGCCAGCACCGCAGGAGGGGGCGGTAGGGCTGAAGCTTTCTTT.

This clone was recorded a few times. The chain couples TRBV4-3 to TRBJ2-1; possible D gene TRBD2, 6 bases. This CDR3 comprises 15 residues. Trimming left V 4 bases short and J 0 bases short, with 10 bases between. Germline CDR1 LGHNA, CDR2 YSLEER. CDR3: CASSRDFSSYNEQFF. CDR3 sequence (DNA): TGCGCCAGCAGCCGGGACTTCAGCTCCTACAATGAGCAGTTCTTC.

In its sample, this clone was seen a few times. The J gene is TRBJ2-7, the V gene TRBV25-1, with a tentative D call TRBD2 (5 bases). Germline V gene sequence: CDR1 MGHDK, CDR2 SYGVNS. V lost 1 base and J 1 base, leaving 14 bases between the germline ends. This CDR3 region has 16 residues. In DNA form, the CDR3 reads TGTGCCAGCAGTGAATTTTCATCCCGCGGGTCCTACGAGCAGTACTTC. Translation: CASSEFSSRGSYEQYF.

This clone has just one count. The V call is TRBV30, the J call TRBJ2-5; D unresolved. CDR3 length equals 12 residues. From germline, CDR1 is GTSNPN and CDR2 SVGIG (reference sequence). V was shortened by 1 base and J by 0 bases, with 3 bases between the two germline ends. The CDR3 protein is CAWSADQETQYF. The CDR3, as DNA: TGTGCCTGGAGTGCGGACCAAGAGACCCAGTACTTC.

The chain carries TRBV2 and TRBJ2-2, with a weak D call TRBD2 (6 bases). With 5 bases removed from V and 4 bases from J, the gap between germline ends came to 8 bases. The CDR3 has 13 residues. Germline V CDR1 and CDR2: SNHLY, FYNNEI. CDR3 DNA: TGTGCCAGCAGTAGGGACTCCACCGGGGAGCTGTTTTTT. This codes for CASSRDSTGELFF. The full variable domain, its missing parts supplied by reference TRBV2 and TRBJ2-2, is EPEVTQTPSHQVTQMGQEVILRCVPISNHLYFYWYRQILGQKVEFLVSFYNNEISEKSEIFDDQFSVERPDGSNFTLKIRSTKLEDSAMYFCASSRDSTGELFFGEGSRLTVL.

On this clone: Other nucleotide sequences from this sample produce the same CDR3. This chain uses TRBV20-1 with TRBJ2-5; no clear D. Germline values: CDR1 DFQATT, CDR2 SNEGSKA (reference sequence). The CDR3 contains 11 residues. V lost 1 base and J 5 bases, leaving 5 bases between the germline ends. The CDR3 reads CSARVGETQYF. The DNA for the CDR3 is TGCAGTGCTAGAGTAGGGGAGACCCAGTACTTC.

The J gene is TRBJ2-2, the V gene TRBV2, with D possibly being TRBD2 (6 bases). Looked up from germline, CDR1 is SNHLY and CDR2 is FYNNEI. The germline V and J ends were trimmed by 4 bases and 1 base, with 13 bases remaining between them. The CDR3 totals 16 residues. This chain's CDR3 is CASSARGGVNTGELFF. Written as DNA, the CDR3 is TGTGCCAGCAGTGCTCGGGGCGGGGTGAACACCGGGGAGCTGTTTTTT.

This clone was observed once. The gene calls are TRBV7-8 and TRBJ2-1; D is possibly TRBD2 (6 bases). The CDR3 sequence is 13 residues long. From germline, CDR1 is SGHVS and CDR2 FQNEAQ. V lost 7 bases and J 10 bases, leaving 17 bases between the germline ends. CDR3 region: CASTLKGAGEQFF. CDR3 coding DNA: TGTGCCAGCACCCTCAAGGGAGCGGGCGAGCAGTTCTTC.

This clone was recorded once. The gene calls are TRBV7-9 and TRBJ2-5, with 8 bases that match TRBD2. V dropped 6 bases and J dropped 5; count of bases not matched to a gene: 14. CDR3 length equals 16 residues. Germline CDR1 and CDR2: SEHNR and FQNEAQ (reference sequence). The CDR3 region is CASSIHSGGARETQYF. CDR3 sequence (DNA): TGTGCCAGCAGTATTCACTCCGGGGGGGCAAGGGAGACCCAGTACTTC.